This T cell receptor beta chain originates from a study of regulatory T cells. Study conclusions and caveats: Treg repertoire restriction varied and was strongest in the two most severe patients. Compared with autologous conventional CD4+ cells and control regulatory cells, CD3G-deficient regulatory T cells showed reduced diversity.

Regulatory (CD25-high CD127-low) and conventional (CD25-low CD127-high) CD4+ T cells were sorted separately. The PCR used 52 TRBV and 13 TRBJ primers. Only in-frame clones appear in the TCRdb table, and some are missing; sequencing was by immunoSEQ multiplex PCR. The data contain 6,000 or so clones, around 89% of them singletons. Details on this clone: Its antigen remains unknown.

CDR3 length: 15 residues. Germline CDR1 SGHRS, CDR2 YFSETQ. The V segment lost 5 bases and the J segment 4 bases; nucleotides outside the gene matches: 10. V and J are TRBV5-1 and TRBJ2-5, with 8 bases lining up with TRBD1. The receptor was isolated from a person aged 18-30 years with CD3G deficiency. The sequenced material came from CD4+ Tregs sorted from blood. CDR3 region: CASSQGAGGGETQYF. In nucleotides, the CDR3 is TGCGCCAGCAGTCAGGGGGCCGGGGGTGGAGAGACCCAGTACTTC.